The rows below give T cell receptor beta chains drawn from one sample of a study of OX40 agonist ivuxolimab in advanced cancers. Sequencing used immunoSEQ multiplex PCR; TCRdb keeps in-frame clones, though not all of them. The repertoire holds about 78,000 clones, about 90% seen once, with about 3% in the top ten. This specimen consisted of CD4+ or CD8+ T cells sorted from blood, obtained in a trial of the OX40 agonist ivuxolimab. These receptors all stem from an adult with an advanced solid tumor such as melanoma, head and neck, liver or kidney cancer. Each CDR3 is given with its conserved first and last residue. A D gene is named only where the DNA matches it firmly. Rows give clone size only sometimes, using once, few, many, or a class for an expanded clone.

d_call j_call clone_size v_call cdr3_nt cdr3_aa
NA TRBJ1-3 NA TRBV4-1 TGCGCCAGCAATCGGGATCTAGCTGGAAACACCATATATTTT CASNRDLAGNTIYF
TRBD1 TRBJ1-2 NA TRBV15 TGTGCCACCAGCAGGGGTGACAGGGGGCTTGGCTACACCTTC CATSRGDRGLGYTF
NA TRBJ2-5 NA TRBV5-4 TGTGCCAGCAGCCCTCAGGGGCAAGAGACCCAGTACTTC CASSPQGQETQYF
TRBD1 TRBJ1-1 NA TRBV5-1 TGCGCCAGCAGCCAGGGACAGGGCTTCGCTGAAGCTTTCTTT CASSQGQGFAEAFF
TRBD2 TRBJ2-1 NA TRBV7-2 TGTGCCAGCAGCAGAACGGTAGCGGGAGGTTCCTACAATGAGCAGTTCTTC CASSRTVAGGSYNEQFF
TRBD2 TRBJ2-7 NA TRBV19 TGTGCCAGTACTCTCACTAGCGGAGGGGACCGGAGGGAGCAGTACTTC CASTLTSGGDRREQYF
NA TRBJ2-5 NA TRBV15 TGTGCCACCAGCAGAGATAATCGGGCTTGGGAGACCCAGTACTTC CATSRDNRAWETQYF
NA TRBJ1-5 NA TRBV6-1 TGTGCCAGCAGTAAGGTTAGCAATCAGCCCCAGCATTTT CASSKVSNQPQHF
TRBD2 TRBJ2-1 NA TRBV7-2 TGTGCCAGCAAGACTAGCGGGGTATCCTACAATGAGCAGTTCTTC CASKTSGVSYNEQFF
NA TRBJ1-5 NA TRBV6-6 TGTGCCAGCAGTTACGAGGCAGGGAGGTGGGATCAGCCCCAGCATTTT CASSYEAGRWDQPQHF
TRBD2 TRBJ2-3 NA TRBV6-5 TGTGCCAGCAGTCTAGCGGTTAGCACAGATACGCAGTATTTT CASSLAVSTDTQYF
NA TRBJ1-5 once TRBV27 TGTGCCAGCAGTGGCACAGGGCATAGCAATCAGCCCCAGCATTTT CASSGTGHSNQPQHF
NA TRBJ2-7 NA TRBV7-2 TGTGCCAGCAGTCCCCCAGGGGGGAGGTACGAGCAGTACTTC CASSPPGGRYEQYF
TRBD1 TRBJ1-2 NA TRBV15 TGTGCCACCAGCAGGTATGGCAGGGGGCTTGGTGGCTACACCTTC CATSRYGRGLGGYTF
TRBD2 TRBJ2-7 NA TRBV6-1 TGTGCCAGCAGTGTCCTCCCGGGGGGGGTGTACGAGCAGTACTTC CASSVLPGGVYEQYF
TRBD1 TRBJ2-6 NA TRBV6-5 TGTGCCAGCAGGAGGGCGGGGACAGGGGGGGTCCTGACTTTC CASRRAGTGGVLTF
NA TRBJ2-5 NA TRBV9 TGTGCCAGCAGCGTAGTTCTGGGAGAGACCCAGTACTTC CASSVVLGETQYF